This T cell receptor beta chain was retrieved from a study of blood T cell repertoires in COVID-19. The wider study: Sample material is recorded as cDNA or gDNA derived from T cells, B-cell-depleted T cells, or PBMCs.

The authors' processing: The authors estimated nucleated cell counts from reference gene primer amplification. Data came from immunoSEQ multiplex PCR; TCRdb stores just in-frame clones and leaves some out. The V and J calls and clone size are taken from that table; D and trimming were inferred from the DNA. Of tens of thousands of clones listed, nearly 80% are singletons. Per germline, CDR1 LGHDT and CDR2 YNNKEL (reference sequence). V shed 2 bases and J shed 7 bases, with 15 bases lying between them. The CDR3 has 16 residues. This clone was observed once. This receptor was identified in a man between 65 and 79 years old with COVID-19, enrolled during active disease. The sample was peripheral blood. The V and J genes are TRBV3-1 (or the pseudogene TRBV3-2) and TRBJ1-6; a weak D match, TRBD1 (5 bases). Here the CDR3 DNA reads TGTGCCAGCAGCCAATTGGGTTCAGGGTCCAATTCACCCCTCCACTTT. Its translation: CASSQLGSGSNSPLHF.